A single sample gave rise to the 27 T cell receptor beta chains below, sequenced in a study of CD8 T cells in ankylosing spondylitis (dated by TCRdb to 2016 to 2017). The library was built by means of 5' RACE. Sequencing took place on an Illumina HiSeq 2500. TCRdb reprocessing: public reads trimmed at Q25 with fastp, clones called with MiXCR, in-frame beta chains kept. When rows share a CDR3 protein, they turn into one entry using the most common DNA and genes. The sample profile shows 200,000 to 250,000 distinct CDR3 sequences; around 25% of them were found once. Together, the top ten hold approximately 6.6% of the sample. The material sequenced was blood, either unsorted or a sorted T cell fraction (not recorded which). These receptors all stem from a male donor with ankylosing spondylitis or in good health (not recorded which).

The rearrangement joins TRBV20-1 to TRBJ2-7; D call uncertain. Germline V gene lookup returns CDR1 DFQATT and CDR2 SNEGSKA (reference sequence). Trimming cost V 4 bases and J 2 bases, with 15 bases left between them. The CDR3 sequence is 14 residues long. CDR3 loop: CSATSTNQAYEQYF. Written as DNA, the CDR3 is TGCAGTGCTACGAGTACAAATCAAGCCTACGAGCAGTACTTC.

This clonotype was observed many times. The chain joins TRBV20-1 to TRBJ1-2; 9 bases line up with TRBD1. J gave up 3 bases and V 1 base, and 3 bases lay outside the gene matches. There are 14 residues in the CDR3. Germline assignment: CDR1 DFQATT and CDR2 SNEGSKA (reference sequence). The CDR3 nucleotides are TGCAGTGCTAGAGTAACAGGGGGCGACTATGGCTACACCTTC. Translation: CSARVTGGDYGYTF.

This clonotype came up many times. The CDR3 DNA reads as TGTGCCAGCAGCTCGTCGGTCGATAATTCACCCCTCCACTTT. Translation gives CASSSSVDNSPLHF. The rearrangement joins TRBV7-2 to TRBJ1-6, with D unresolved. V was cut by 4 bases and J by 5 bases, with 9 bases left in between. CDR1 and CDR2 (germline): SGHTA, FQGNSA. CDR3 length: 14 residues.

This rearrangement joins TRBV20-1 to TRBJ2-3; 15 nucleotides line up with TRBD2. V dropped 0 bases and J dropped 0; count of bases not matched to a gene: 10. CDR1 DFQATT and CDR2 SNEGSKA come from the germline V gene (reference sequence). The CDR3 length is 20 residues. The CDR3 sequence is CSARDVAGLAGGVSTDTQYF. CDR3 nucleotides: TGCAGTGCTAGAGATGTCGCCGGACTAGCGGGAGGGGTCAGCACAGATACGCAGTATTTT.

This chain connects TRBV7-6 to TRBJ2-1; 8 bases fit TRBD1. The germline V gene encodes CDR1 SGHVS and CDR2 FNYEAQ. J lost 4 bases, V lost 4 bases, and 3 bases had no gene match. The CDR3 runs 14 residues. Written as DNA, the CDR3 is TGTGCCAGCAGCTCGGGACAGGAGTACAATGAGCAGTTCTTC. As protein: CASSSGQEYNEQFF.

As concerns this clonotype: This could be a read error, since a much larger clone is one nucleotide away. V and J are TRBV5-1 and TRBJ1-4; D possibly corresponds to TRBD1 (5 bases). This CDR3 spans 15 amino acids. Germline CDR1 and CDR2: SGHRS and YFSETQ. CDR3: CASSETGRRDEKPFF. In nucleotides, the CDR3 is TGCGCCAGCAGCGAGACCGGCCGGAGGGACGAAAAACCGTTTTTT.

The J gene is TRBJ2-7, the V gene TRBV25-1; either TRBD1 or TRBD2 may supply D (5 bases each). The CDR3 totals 15 residues. Trimming left V 10 bases short and J 5 bases short, with 24 bases between. From germline, CDR1 is MGHDK and CDR2 SYGVNS. CDR3 region: CAIGSGTLGSHEQYF. CDR3 nucleotide sequence: TGTGCCATCGGCTCCGGGACCCTGGGGAGCCACGAGCAGTACTTC.

This clonotype has more than one count but fewer than ten. The chain carries TRBV20-1 and TRBJ2-1; 9 bases map to TRBD2. Germline V lookup: CDR1 DFQATT, CDR2 SNEGSKA (reference sequence). V was clipped by 7 bases and J by 10 bases; unmatched bases: 8. This CDR3 spans 12 amino acids. CDR3 bases: TGCAGTGGAGGCGGGAGGGTGGGAGAGCAGTTCTTC. The encoded protein is CSGGGRVGEQFF.

This clonotype was seen many times. The gene calls are TRBV6-1 and TRBJ2-2, with D possibly TRBD1 on 5 matching bases. Per germline, CDR1 MNHNS and CDR2 SASEGT. The V end was cut by 5 bases, the J end by 6 bases, with 13 bases between. This CDR3 region has 14 residues. CDR3 in amino acids: CASSQDTRSGELFF. DNA for the CDR3: TGTGCCAGCAGTCAGGACACCCGATCCGGGGAGCTGTTTTTT.

This clonotype was detected once. The rearrangement links TRBV10-3 to TRBJ2-7; D remains unclear. The germline CDR1 and CDR2 sequences are ENHRY and SYGVKD. Trimming cost V 6 bases and J 3 bases, with 9 bases left between them. CDR3 length: 12 amino acids. In nucleotides, the CDR3 is TGTGCCATCAGCAACGGACGCTACGAGCAGTACTTC. As protein: CAISNGRYEQYF.

The chain carries TRBV18 and TRBJ1-4; a weak D match, TRBD1 (6 bases). This CDR3 spans 14 amino acids. Germline values: CDR1 KGHSH, CDR2 LQKENI. V lost 2 bases to trimming and J lost 7 bases, with 11 bases between them. CDR3 region: CASSPTGGGEKLFF. CDR3 nucleotides: TGTGCCAGCTCACCAACCGGGGGCGGTGAAAAACTGTTTTTT.

The table lists this clonotype with many counts. This chain uses TRBV10-3 with TRBJ2-1; no firm D call. Germline CDR1 and CDR2: ENHRY and SYGVKD. The CDR3 has 13 residues. Trimming left V 5 bases short and J 10 bases short, with 15 bases between. Written as DNA, the CDR3 is TGTGCCATCAGTCATGAAACAATCGGCGAGCAGTTCTTC. This codes for CAISHETIGEQFF.

This clonotype was counted ten times or more. V gene TRBV7-2 combines with J gene TRBJ2-7; D may be TRBD1 (6 bases). The ends were cut back, 1 base at V and 3 bases at J, with 10 bases in the middle. Germline values: CDR1 SGHTA, CDR2 FQGNSA. The CDR3 has 14 residues. Here the CDR3 reads CASSLVAGDYEQYF. The DNA for the CDR3 is TGTGCCAGCAGCTTAGTTGCAGGGGACTACGAGCAGTACTTC. The full variable domain, rest sourced from reference TRBV7-2 and TRBJ2-7, is GAGVSQSPSNKVTEKGKDVELRCDPISGHTALYWYRQSLGQGLEFLIYFQGNSAPDKSGLPSDRFSAERTGGSVSTLTIQRTQQEDSAVYLCASSLVAGDYEQYFGPGTRLTVT.

The chain uses TRBV6-2 or TRBV6-3 and TRBJ2-4; possibly TRBD2 for D (6 bases). The CDR3 consists of 15 residues. CDR1 and CDR2 from the germline V gene are MNHEY and SVGEGT. V was shortened by 2 bases and J by 8 bases, with 16 bases between the two germline ends. The CDR3 nucleotides are TGTGCCAGCAGTTACCTTCGACTAGGAAAGTACATTCAGTACTTC. Amino acids: CASSYLRLGKYIQYF.

V is TRBV5-1 and J is TRBJ2-5, with D perhaps matching TRBD1 (6 bases). CDR1 is SGHRS and CDR2 is YFSETQ in the germline V gene. Trimming left V 2 bases short and J 2 bases short, with 16 bases between. The CDR3 totals 16 residues. This CDR3 is CASSLQGGAVQETQYF. CDR3 coding DNA: TGCGCCAGCAGCTTACAGGGTGGGGCGGTTCAAGAGACCCAGTACTTC.

This clonotype appeared many times. The chain combines TRBV10-3 with TRBJ2-1, with 9 positions matching TRBD2. CDR3 length: 13 amino acids. The V segment lost 10 bases and the J segment 5 bases; nucleotides outside the gene matches: 6. CDR1 is ENHRY, CDR2 SYGVKD, per germline. CDR3 in amino acids: CATRTSANNEQFF. The CDR3 DNA is TGTGCCACCAGGACTAGCGCCAACAATGAGCAGTTCTTC.

This clonotype was counted many times. CDR3 nucleotides: TGTGCCAGCAGTTCAGGGTTTGGCTACACCTTC. Translated, it gives CASSSGFGYTF. The chain employs TRBV28 and TRBJ1-2; tentative D call: TRBD1 (5 bases). This CDR3 has 11 amino acids. V lost 4 bases and J lost 7, with 7 bases in between. CDR1 MDHEN and CDR2 SYDVKM come from the germline V gene.

The chain is built from TRBV20-1 and TRBJ1-3, with 7 positions matching TRBD1. Germline CDR1 reads DFQATT; CDR2 reads SNEGSKA (reference sequence). The length of the CDR3 is 14 residues. Trimming took 3 bases from V and 1 from J; bases not matched to a gene: 3. CDR3 sequence: CSARQTGSGNTIYF. Written as DNA, the CDR3 is TGCAGTGCTAGGCAGACAGGGTCTGGAAACACCATATATTTT.

The genes are TRBV12-3 or TRBV12-4 and TRBJ2-2, with D possibly TRBD2 on 5 matching bases. This CDR3 contains 12 residues. Deletions cut 8 bases from V and 6 bases from J, with 10 bases between. Here the CDR3 DNA reads TGTGCCAGCGGCCCCGGGGCCGGGGAGCTGTTTTTT. It translates to CASGPGAGELFF.

The rearrangement uses TRBV20-1 and TRBJ2-1; TRBD2 agrees at 7 bases. Per germline, CDR1 DFQATT and CDR2 SNEGSKA (reference sequence). This CDR3 is 12 amino acids long. V was clipped by 7 bases and J by 12 bases; unmatched bases: 12. CDR3: CSGKRTGGRQFF. The CDR3 bases are TGCAGTGGCAAGCGGACGGGAGGACGGCAGTTCTTC.

The rearrangement uses TRBV5-5 and TRBJ1-2; 9 nucleotides line up with TRBD1. J lost 4 bases, V lost 2 bases, and 3 bases had no gene match. The germline CDR1 and CDR2 sequences are SGHKS and YYEKEE (reference sequence). The CDR3 runs to 14 residues. The CDR3 is CASSFGQGSYGYTF. The CDR3 DNA reads as TGTGCCAGCAGCTTCGGACAGGGGAGCTATGGCTACACCTTC.

This clonotype occurred many times. The chain recombines TRBV6-1 with TRBJ1-5, with D unclear. Germline CDR1 reads MNHNS; CDR2 reads SASEGT. The CDR3 runs 15 residues. Trimming shortened V by 7 bases and J by 2 bases, and 15 bases separated the two germline ends. The CDR3 DNA reads as TGTGCCAGCAAACCGGGCCCGGCGGGCAATCAGCCCCAGCATTTT. Protein: CASKPGPAGNQPQHF.

V and J are TRBV7-2 and TRBJ2-1; D uncertain. The CDR3 has 11 amino acids. V was pared by 3 bases and J by 8 bases, with 5 bases between. Germline CDR1 reads SGHTA; CDR2 reads FQGNSA. CDR3 sequence: CASSLTYEQFF. CDR3 DNA sequence: TGTGCCAGCAGCTTGACTTATGAGCAGTTCTTC.

Many counts were recorded for this clonotype. The chain is built from TRBV20-1 and TRBJ2-7; 9 nucleotides match TRBD1. This CDR3 is 12 amino acids long. Germline V gives CDR1 DFQATT, CDR2 SNEGSKA (reference sequence). V trimming: 4 bases; J trimming: 5 bases; junction bases outside the gene matches: 3. The CDR3 DNA sequence: TGCAGTGCTAATAGACAGGGGGACGAGCAGTACTTC. It codes for CSANRQGDEQYF.

The chain carries TRBV7-2 and TRBJ2-2; D remains ambiguous. The V and J ends lost 7 bases and 4 bases respectively, with 16 bases between them. CDR1 and CDR2 (germline): SGHTA, FQGNSA. CDR3 length: 15 amino acids. CDR3 sequence reads: CASTPPRGGTGELFF. CDR3 nucleotide sequence: TGTGCCAGCACCCCTCCCCGCGGTGGCACCGGGGAGCTGTTTTTT.

The sample holds many counts of this clonotype. The V gene is TRBV7-2, the J gene TRBJ2-2; the match to TRBD1 covers 9 bases. The CDR3 loop spans 16 amino acids. Germline V lookup: CDR1 SGHTA, CDR2 FQGNSA. The trim removed 2 bases at V and 7 bases at J, leaving 8 bases unmatched. CDR3 bases: TGTGCCAGCAGCTTATACTGGACAGGGGAAGGCGGGGAGCTGTTTTTT. This translates into CASSLYWTGEGGELFF.

A few counts support this clonotype. The chain has TRBV12-3 or TRBV12-4 and TRBJ2-7, with 8 bases fitting TRBD2. Trimming cost V 7 bases and J 6 bases; bases outside gene matches: 20. The CDR3 runs 17 residues. The chain's CDR3 is CASNRGAGVGRLAEQYF. In DNA form, the CDR3 reads TGTGCCAGCAATCGAGGAGCGGGAGTGGGGCGTCTAGCCGAGCAGTACTTC.